The source of this TCR beta chain is a study of T cells in Graves' hyperthyroidism and ophthalmopathy. General study points: Within blood appeared most thyroid clonotypes that had expanded above 0.001. A model of 13 V-J features distinguished ophthalmopathy from stable hyperthyroidism.

From RNA transcripts, TCR beta CDR3 regions were amplified. First-round RT-PCR targeting the TCR CDR3 was performed with the HTBI primer set. TCRdb passed the multiplex PCR reads through MiXCR, listing each CDR3 protein once. The top ten clones hold approximately 11% of a sample with about 520,000 distinct CDR3 sequences, less than 25% of them seen once. The CDR3 is made up of 15 amino acids. J gave up 6 bases and V 2 bases, and 6 bases lay outside the gene matches. This clonotype came up a few times. The antigen is not known. The chain combines TRBV12-3 or TRBV12-4 with TRBJ1-5; TRBD1 aligns across 8 bases. Sequencing was done on a sample of blood. The sequence derives from a woman in her 30s with Graves' ophthalmopathy. CDR3 in amino acids: CASSLRTGWGQPQHF. CDR3 bases: TGTGCCAGCAGTTTACGGACAGGGTGGGGTCAGCCCCAGCATTTT.